This entry describes one T cell receptor beta chain. Its antigen remains unidentified. Unstimulated regulatory T cells (CD4+CD25+CD127-), CD4+CD25- non-regulatory cells, CD4 and CD8 cells were FACS-sorted from thawed PBMCs. Germline V gene lookup returns CDR1 SGHNT and CDR2 YYREEE (reference sequence). V was clipped by 4 bases and J by 4 bases; unmatched bases: 10. This CDR3 contains 15 residues. The data were taken from a study of Tregs in tolerant kidney transplant recipients. The method was immunoSEQ multiplex PCR; TCRdb's version includes in-frame clones alone and lacks a portion of them. The sample records tens of thousands of clones, around 82% being singletons. Whole-study findings and limits: Validation in larger populations is needed because few patients were studied. Expanding Tregs on activated donor B cells appeared to best identify donor-specific TCRbeta clones. Biological reproducibility was not directly addressed in this study.

The sequence was obtained from a human donor in good health. The source material was CD4+ T cells from blood. The gene calls are TRBV5-4 and TRBJ2-7, with TRBD2 matching 8 bases. The CDR3 spells CASSPSGGFPYEQYF. The DNA of the CDR3 is TGTGCCAGCAGCCCCAGCGGGGGTTTTCCTTACGAGCAGTACTTC.